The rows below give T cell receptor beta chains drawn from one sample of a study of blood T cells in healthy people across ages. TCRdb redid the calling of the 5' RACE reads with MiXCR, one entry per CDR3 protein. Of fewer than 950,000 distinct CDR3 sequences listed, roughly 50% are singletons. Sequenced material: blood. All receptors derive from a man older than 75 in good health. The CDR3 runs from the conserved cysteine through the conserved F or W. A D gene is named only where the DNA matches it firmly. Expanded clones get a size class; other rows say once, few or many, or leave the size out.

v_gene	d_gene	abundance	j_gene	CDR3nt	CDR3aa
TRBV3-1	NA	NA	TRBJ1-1	TGTGCCAGCAGCGATACCTGGGGGACTGAAGCTTTCTTT	CASSDTWGTEAFF
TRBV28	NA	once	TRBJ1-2	TGTGCCAGCAGCGCCCCAGGATTGGTAGATGGCTACACCTTC	CASSAPGLVDGYTF
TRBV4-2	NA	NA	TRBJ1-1	TGTGCCAGCAGCCAAGGTCCCGCGAACGAAGCTTTCTTT	CASSQGPANEAFF
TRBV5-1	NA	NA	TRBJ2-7	TGCGCCAGCAGCCTTAGGACGGCGTTGACCTACGAGCAGTACTTC	CASSLRTALTYEQYF
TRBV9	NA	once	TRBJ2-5	TGTGCCAGCAGCGTAGCGGGCTTAGAGGGGGAGACCCAGTACTTC	CASSVAGLEGETQYF
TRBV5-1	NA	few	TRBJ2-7	TGCGCCAGCAGCTCCCGGGCCACCTCCGCGGGCTACGAGCAGTACTTC	CASSSRATSAGYEQYF
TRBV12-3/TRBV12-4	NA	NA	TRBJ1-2	TGTGCCAGCAGTTTAGTCGCAGGGGCCGCTGGCTACACCTTC	CASSLVAGAAGYTF
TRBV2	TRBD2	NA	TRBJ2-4	TGTGCCAGCAGTGAACGGCGGGGGGCAGGCAAAAACATTCAGTACTTC	CASSERRGAGKNIQYF
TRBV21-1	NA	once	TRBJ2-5	TGTGCCAGCAGCAAAGTTGAACGACCTGGACAGGGCAAGGGGCAGGAGACCCAGTACTTC	CASSKVERPGQGKGQETQYF
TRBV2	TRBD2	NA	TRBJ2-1	TGTGCCAGCACGCGGGAGCTGAGCAATGAGCAGTTCTTC	CASTRELSNEQFF
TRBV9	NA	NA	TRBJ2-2	TGTGCCAGCAGCGTAAAGGCCAACCACCCTTCGAACACCGGGGAGCTGTTTTTT	CASSVKANHPSNTGELFF
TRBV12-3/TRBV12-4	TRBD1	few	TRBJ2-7	TGTGCCAGCAATCCGGGACAGGGGGCTTACGAGCAGTACTTC	CASNPGQGAYEQYF
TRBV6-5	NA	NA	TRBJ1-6	TGTGCCAGCAGTTACTCGATCGAGAGCTCCTATAATTCACCCCTCCACTTT	CASSYSIESSYNSPLHF